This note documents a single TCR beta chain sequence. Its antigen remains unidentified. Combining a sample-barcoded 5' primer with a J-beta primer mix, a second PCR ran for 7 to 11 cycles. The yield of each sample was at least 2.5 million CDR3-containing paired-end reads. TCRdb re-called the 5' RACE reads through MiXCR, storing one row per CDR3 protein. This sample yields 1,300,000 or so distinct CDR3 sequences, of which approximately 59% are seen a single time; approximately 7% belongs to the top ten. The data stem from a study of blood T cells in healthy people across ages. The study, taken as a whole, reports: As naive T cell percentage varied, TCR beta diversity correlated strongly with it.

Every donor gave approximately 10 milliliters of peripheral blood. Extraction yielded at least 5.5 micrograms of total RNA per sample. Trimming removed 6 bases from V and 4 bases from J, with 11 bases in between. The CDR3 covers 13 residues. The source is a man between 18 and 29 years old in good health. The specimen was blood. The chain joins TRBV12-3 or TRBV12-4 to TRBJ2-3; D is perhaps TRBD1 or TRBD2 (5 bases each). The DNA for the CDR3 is TGTGCCAGCAGCACCGGGACCGCAGATACGCAGTATTTT. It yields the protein CASSTGTADTQYF.